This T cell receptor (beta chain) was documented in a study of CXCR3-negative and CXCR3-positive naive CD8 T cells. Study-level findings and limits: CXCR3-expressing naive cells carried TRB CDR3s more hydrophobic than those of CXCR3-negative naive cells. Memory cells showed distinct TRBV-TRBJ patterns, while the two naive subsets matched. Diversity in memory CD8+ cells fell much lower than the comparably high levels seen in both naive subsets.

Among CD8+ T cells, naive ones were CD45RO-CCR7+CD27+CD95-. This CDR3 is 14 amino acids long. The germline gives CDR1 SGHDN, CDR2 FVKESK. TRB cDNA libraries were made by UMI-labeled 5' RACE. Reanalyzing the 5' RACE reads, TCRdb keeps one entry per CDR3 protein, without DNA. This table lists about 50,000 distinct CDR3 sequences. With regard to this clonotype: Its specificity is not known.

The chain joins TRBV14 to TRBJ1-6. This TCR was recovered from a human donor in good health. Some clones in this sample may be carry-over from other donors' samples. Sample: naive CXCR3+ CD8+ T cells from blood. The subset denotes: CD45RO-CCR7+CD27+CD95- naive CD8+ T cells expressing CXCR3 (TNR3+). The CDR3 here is CASSQTLHNSPLHF.